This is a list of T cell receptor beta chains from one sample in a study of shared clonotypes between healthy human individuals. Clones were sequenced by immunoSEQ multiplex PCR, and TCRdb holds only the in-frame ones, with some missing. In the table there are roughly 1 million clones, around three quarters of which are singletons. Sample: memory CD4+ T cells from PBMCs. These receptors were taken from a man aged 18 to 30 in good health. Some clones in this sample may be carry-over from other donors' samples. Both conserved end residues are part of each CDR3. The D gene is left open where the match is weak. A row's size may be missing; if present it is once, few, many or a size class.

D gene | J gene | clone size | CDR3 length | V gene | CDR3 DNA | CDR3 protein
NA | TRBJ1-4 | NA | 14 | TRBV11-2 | TGTGCCAGCAGCCCCCAACCGGCGGGGGAAAAACTGTTTTTT | CASSPQPAGEKLFF
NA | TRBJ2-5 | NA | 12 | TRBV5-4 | TGTGCCAGCAGCTTAGGCCAAGAGACCCAGTACTTC | CASSLGQETQYF
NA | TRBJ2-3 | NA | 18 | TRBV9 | TGTGCCAGCAGCTCGAGGAGGGGCGCCCACGCTGGCACAGATACGCAGTATTTT | CASSSRRGAHAGTDTQYF
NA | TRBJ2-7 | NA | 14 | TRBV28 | TGTGCCAGTCTCTCGGGGGGCACAACCTACGAGCAGTACTTC | CASLSGGTTYEQYF
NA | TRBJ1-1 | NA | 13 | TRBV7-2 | TGTGCCAGCAGCTTCCAGAGTGGGACTGAAGCTTTCTTT | CASSFQSGTEAFF
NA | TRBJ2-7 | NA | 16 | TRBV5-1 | TGCGCCAGCCCAAGCTGGGGGGGGGCCAGCCCCTACGAGCAGTACTTC | CASPSWGGASPYEQYF
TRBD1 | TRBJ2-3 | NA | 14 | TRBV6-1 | TGTGCCAGCAGGAGGGACAGAAGCACAGATACGCAGTATTTT | CASRRDRSTDTQYF
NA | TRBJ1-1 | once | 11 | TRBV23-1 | TGCGCCAGCAGTCAGGAAGCAGGAGCTTTCTTT | CASSQEAGAFF
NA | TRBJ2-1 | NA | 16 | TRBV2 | TGTGCCAGCAGTGATGTTGCGGGTGGGTCCTACAATGAGCAGTTCTTC | CASSDVAGGSYNEQFF
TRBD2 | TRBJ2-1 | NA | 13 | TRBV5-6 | TGTGCCAGCAGCTTGACTAGCGGCAATGAGCAGTTCTTC | CASSLTSGNEQFF
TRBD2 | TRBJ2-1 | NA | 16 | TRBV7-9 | TGTGCCAGCAGCTCCCGGATAGGTAGCGGGAGTCCTGAGCAGTTCTTC | CASSSRIGSGSPEQFF
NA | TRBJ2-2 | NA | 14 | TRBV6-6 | TGTGCCACAAGGGCAGAGCCGAACACCGGGGAGCTGTTTTTT | CATRAEPNTGELFF
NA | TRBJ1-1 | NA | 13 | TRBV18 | TGTGCCAGCTCTCCTATAGGGATCACTGAAGCTTTCTTT | CASSPIGITEAFF
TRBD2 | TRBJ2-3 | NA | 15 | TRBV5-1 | TGCGCCAGTGGGGCCCTAGCGGGATTGACAGATACGCAGTATTTT | CASGALAGLTDTQYF
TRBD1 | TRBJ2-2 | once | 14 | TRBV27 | TGTGCCAGCAGTTTATCGCAGGGGGCCGGGGAGCTGTTTTTT | CASSLSQGAGELFF
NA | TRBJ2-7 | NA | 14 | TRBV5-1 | TGCGCCAGCAGTTCGCAGGGCCTGCCTGGGGAGCAGTACTTC | CASSSQGLPGEQYF
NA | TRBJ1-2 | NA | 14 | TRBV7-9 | TGTGCCAGCAGCACCTCAGGTACTCTCTATGGCTACACCTTC | CASSTSGTLYGYTF